This T cell receptor beta chain was identified during a study of CD8 T cells in ankylosing spondylitis (dated by TCRdb to the late 2010s). About the investigation overall: The study profiled T cell receptor beta repertoires in healthy donors and ankylosing spondylitis patients to find disease-linked TCR variants. In total, the full study cohort was made up of about 110 healthy donors and roughly 27 ankylosing spondylitis patients. Peripheral blood was sampled, and synovial fluid was additionally collected from ankylosing spondylitis patients. Study-wide findings and limitations: Some motif variants were previously reported in synovial fluid and blood of reactive arthritis patients, suggesting common disease-initiation mechanisms. A TCR beta motif of about 8 highly homologous amino acid variants appeared characteristic of blood from ankylosing spondylitis patients. According to the report, matched synovial fluid samples from ankylosing spondylitis patients were significantly enriched for the disease-linked clones. The disease-linked clones had a CD8+ phenotype and were found at relatively low frequencies in peripheral blood.

Including cysteine and phenylalanine, the CDR3 has 15 amino acids. The sequence is cut down to CDR3 DNA, 45 bases in frame from base 1. The V end loses 3 bases and the J end loses 3 bases, and a stretch of 14 bases separates them. The instrument was an Illumina HiSeq 2500. TCR beta libraries were prepared by quantitative 5'-RACE with molecular barcodes. For the original study's pipeline: A new computational method based on a probabilistic model of VDJ rearrangement was used to identify disease-linked TCR variants. The public reads were reprocessed in TCRdb via fastp at Q25 and MiXCR, keeping in-frame beta chains. Identical CDR3 protein sequences are pooled into one entry, listed with their most common genes and DNA. TCRdb, rather than the study authors, made the V and J calls. This sample comprises around 480,000 distinct CDR3 sequences, roughly 15% of them detected only once. In total, the top ten clones hold just over 1% of the sample.

A remark on this clonotype: Its antigen target is currently unknown. Base qualities are missing; no much larger clone stands one base away.

Source material: blood, either unsorted or a sorted T cell fraction (not recorded which). The TCR sequence derives from a male donor with ankylosing spondylitis. This chain is built from TRBV12-3 or TRBV12-4 and TRBJ2-5; no D segment can be confidently identified. The DNA reads TGTGCCAGCAGTTTGACGACCCAGAGGAAAGAGACCCAGTACTTC. It translates as CASSLTTQRKETQYF.